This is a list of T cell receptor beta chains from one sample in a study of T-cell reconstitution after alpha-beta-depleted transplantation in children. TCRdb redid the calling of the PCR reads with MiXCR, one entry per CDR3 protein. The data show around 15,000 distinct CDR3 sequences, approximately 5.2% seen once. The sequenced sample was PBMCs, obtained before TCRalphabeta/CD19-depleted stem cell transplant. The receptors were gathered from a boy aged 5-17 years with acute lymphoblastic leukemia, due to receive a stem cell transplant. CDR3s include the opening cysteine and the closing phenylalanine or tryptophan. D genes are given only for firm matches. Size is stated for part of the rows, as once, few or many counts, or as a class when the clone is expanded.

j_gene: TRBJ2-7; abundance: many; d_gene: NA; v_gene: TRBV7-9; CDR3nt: TGTGCCAGCAGCGACGCCAGGGATGCGCAGTACTTC; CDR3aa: CASSDARDAQYF
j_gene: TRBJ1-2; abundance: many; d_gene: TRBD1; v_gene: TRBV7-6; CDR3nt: TGTGCCAGCAGCGACAGGGGTAACTATGGCTACACCTTC; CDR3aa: CASSDRGNYGYTF
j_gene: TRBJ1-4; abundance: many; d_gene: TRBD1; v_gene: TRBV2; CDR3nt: TGTGCCACCGAAAGAACCAGGGGGCGCGAAAAACTGTTTTTT; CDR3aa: CATERTRGREKLFF
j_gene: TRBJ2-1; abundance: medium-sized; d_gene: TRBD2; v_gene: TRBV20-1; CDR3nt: TGCAGTGCTAGACTACAGGGGACTAGCGGGGGGTTGGACTACAATGAGCAGTTCTTC; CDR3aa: CSARLQGTSGGLDYNEQFF
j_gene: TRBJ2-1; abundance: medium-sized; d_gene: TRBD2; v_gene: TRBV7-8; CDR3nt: TGTGCCAGCAGCTCGGGAGCAGCGGGACCCACCCATGAGCAGTTCTTC; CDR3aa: CASSSGAAGPTHEQFF
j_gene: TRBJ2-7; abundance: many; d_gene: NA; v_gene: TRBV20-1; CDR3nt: TGCAGTGCTAGAGATCGTGAGGGCTACGAGCAGTACTTC; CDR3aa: CSARDREGYEQYF
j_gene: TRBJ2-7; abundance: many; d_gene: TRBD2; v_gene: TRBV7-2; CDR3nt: TGTGCCAGCAGCTTAGCCCCCCTCACTAGCGGGGACTACGAGCAGTACTTC; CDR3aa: CASSLAPLTSGDYEQYF
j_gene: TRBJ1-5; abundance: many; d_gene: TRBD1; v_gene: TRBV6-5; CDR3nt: TGTGCCAGCAGCGGGACAGCCGACAATCAGCCCCAGCATTTT; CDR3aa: CASSGTADNQPQHF
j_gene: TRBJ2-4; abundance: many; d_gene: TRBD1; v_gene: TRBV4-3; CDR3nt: TGCGCCAGCAGCCCGGACAGGGGGGACATTCAGTACTTC; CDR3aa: CASSPDRGDIQYF
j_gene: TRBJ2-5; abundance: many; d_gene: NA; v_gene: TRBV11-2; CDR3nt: TGTGCCAGCAGCCCCCTCAGGGCAAGAGAGACCCAGTACTTC; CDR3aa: CASSPLRARETQYF
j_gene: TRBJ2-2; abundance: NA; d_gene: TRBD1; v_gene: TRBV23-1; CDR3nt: TGCGCCAGCAGTCCCGGGGACAGGGGGGAGCTGTTTTTT; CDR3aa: CASSPGDRGELFF
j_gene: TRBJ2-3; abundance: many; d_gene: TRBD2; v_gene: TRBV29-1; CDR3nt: TGCAGCGTGGGCGGGACTAGCGGGAGAACAGATACGCAGTATTTT; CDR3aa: CSVGGTSGRTDTQYF
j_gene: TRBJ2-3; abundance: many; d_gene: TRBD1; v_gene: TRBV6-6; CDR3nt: TGTGCCAGCAATGGACAGGGCACAGATACGCAGTATTTT; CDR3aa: CASNGQGTDTQYF
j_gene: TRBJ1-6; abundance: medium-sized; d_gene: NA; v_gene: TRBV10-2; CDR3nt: TGCGCCAGCAGTGAGTCGGGAAATTCACCCCTCCACTTT; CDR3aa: CASSESGNSPLHF
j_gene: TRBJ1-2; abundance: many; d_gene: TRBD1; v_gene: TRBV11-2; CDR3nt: TGTGCCAGCAGCTGGACAGGGGCCGGGAATGGCTACACCTTC; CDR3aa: CASSWTGAGNGYTF
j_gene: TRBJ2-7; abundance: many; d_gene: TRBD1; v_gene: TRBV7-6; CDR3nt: TGTGCCAGCAGCCTCCAGACAGGGGGGAGACCCGAGCAGTACTTC; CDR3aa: CASSLQTGGRPEQYF
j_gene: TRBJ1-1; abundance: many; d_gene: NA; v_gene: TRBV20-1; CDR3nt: TGCAGTGCTAGAGATATGGGGGAAGCGACTGAAGTTTTCTTT; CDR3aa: CSARDMGEATEVFF
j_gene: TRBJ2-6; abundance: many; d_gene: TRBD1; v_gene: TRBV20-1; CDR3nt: TGCAGTGCTCGGGTGGGGACAGTAGTACCAAGCTCTGGGGCCAACGTCCTGACTTTC; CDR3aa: CSARVGTVVPSSGANVLTF
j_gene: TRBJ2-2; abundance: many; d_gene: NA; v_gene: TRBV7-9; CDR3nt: TGTGCCAGCAGCCTCCTGGTCACCGGGGAGCTGTTTTTT; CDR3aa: CASSLLVTGELFF
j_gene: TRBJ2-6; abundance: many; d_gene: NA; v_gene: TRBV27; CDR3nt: TGTGCCAGCAGTTTATTCGGCGGTAACTCTGGGGCCAACGTCCTGACTTTC; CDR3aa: CASSLFGGNSGANVLTF
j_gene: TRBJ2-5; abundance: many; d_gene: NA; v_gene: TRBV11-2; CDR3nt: TGTGCCAGCAGCTCCGCGGATGAGGAGACCCAGTACTTC; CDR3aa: CASSSADEETQYF
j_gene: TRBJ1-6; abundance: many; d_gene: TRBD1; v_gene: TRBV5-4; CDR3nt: TGTGCCAGCAGAGACAGGGGGAATTCACCCCTCCACTTT; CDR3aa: CASRDRGNSPLHF
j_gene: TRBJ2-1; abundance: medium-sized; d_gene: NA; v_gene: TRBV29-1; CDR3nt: TGCAGCGTTGAATCTAGGGCGACTTACGAGCAGTTCTTC; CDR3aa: CSVESRATYEQFF
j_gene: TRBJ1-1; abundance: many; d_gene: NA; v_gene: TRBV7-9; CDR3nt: TGTGCCAGCAGCTGGAACTTGGGGAACACTGAAGCTTTCTTT; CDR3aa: CASSWNLGNTEAFF
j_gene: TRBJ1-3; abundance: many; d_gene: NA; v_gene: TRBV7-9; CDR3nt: TGTGCCAGCAGCTTAGTCGGGACTCCTGGCGGCACCATATATTTT; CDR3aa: CASSLVGTPGGTIYF
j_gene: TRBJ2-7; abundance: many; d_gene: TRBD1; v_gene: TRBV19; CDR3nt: TGTGCCAGTAGCCCGACAGGGGGCAACTACGAGCAGTACTTC; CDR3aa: CASSPTGGNYEQYF
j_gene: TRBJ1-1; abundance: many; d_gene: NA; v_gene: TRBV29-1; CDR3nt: TGCAGCGCCCCGGCCCCTGGTCCAACTGAAGCTTTCTTT; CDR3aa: CSAPAPGPTEAFF
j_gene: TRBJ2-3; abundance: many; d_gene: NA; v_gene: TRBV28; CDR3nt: TGTGCCAGCAGTTCCCTAGGCCGGCATAGCACAGATACGCAGTATTTT; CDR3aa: CASSSLGRHSTDTQYF
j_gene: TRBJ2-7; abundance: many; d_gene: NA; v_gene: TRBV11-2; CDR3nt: TGTGCCAGCACCCGACTAGAGGAGTCCTACGAGCAGTACTTC; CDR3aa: CASTRLEESYEQYF
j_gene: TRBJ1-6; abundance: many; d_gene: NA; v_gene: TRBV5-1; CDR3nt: TGCGCCAGCAGCTCCGGGATCCTCGAAAATTCACCCCTCCACTTT; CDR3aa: CASSSGILENSPLHF
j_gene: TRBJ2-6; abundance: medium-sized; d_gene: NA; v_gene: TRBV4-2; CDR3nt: TGTGCCAGCAGCCCCCTTTATTCCCTCTCCGGGGCCAACGTCCTGACTTTC; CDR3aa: CASSPLYSLSGANVLTF
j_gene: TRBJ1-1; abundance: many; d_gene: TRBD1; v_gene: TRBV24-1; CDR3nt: TGTGCCACCAGTGATTGGGGGGACAGTCAAAACACTGAAGCTTTCTTT; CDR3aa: CATSDWGDSQNTEAFF
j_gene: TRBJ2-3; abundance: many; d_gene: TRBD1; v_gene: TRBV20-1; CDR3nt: TGCAGTGCTGGGGGGTGGGGACAGGTTAGCACAGATACGCAGTATTTT; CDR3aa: CSAGGWGQVSTDTQYF